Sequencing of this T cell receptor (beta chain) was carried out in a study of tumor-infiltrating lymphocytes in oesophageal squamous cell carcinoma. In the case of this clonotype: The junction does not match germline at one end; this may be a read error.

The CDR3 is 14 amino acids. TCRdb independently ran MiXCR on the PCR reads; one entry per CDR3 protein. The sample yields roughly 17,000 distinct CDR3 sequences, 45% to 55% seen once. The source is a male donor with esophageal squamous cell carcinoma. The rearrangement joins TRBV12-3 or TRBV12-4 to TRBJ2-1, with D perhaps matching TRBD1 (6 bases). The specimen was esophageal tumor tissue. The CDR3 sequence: CASSQILDSYEQYF. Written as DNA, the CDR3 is TGTGCCAGCAGTCAGATCCTGGACAGTTACGAGCAGTACTTT.